Sequencing of this T cell receptor beta chain was carried out in a study of blood T cell repertoires in COVID-19 (dated by TCRdb to the early 2020s). For the study in its entirety: The collaborator samples originated in the United States, Italy and Spain and spanned the acute and convalescent phases of COVID-19. HLA class I and class II types, where available, came from metadata supplied by the sample provider rather than from assay-based typing. The prospective study material was composed of cDNA or gDNA derived from T cells, B-cell-depleted T cells, or PBMCs. Sample metadata almost always included a de-identified subject ID, COVID-19 status, age in years and sex. The repertoires were made available in a free public database intended to serve as a resource for research on the immune response to SARS-CoV-2. Samples came from the ongoing ImmuneRACE study (first 160 participants) plus 1,254 subjects from 6 global collaborators. The dataset comprised deeply sampled blood TCRbeta repertoires from subjects exposed to, actively infected with, or recovered from COVID-19.

The trim is 1 base for V and 1 base for J, with a gap of 5 bases between the germline ends. The CDR3 runs 14 residues from the cysteine to the phenylalanine. Left in the record is the CDR3 DNA by itself, 42 bases read in frame from the first base. The CDR1 and CDR2 encoded by the germline V gene are KGHSH and LQKENI. Participants in the prospective study were aged about 18 to 89 years, lived in some 24 United States geographic areas, and enrolled through a virtual design. To assign participants to cohorts, the prospective study relied on clinical history that participants themselves reported in a screening survey and a study questionnaire. Recovered participants in ImmuneRACE Cohort 3 were defined by two consecutive negative NP/OP PCR tests, clearance by a healthcare professional, or resolution of symptoms. In the prospective study, whole blood, serum and a nasopharyngeal or oropharyngeal swab were collected from each participant by mobile phlebotomists. Prospective study participants could optionally give additional blood draws and questionnaires over a roughly two-month period. Before DNA extraction, prospective study blood samples were shipped either frozen or at room temperature.

Comment on this clone: Its antigen has not been determined. The record has no base qualities; no much larger clone is one base away.

Findings and caveats that apply to the study as a whole: Clinical and demographic metadata were provided uncurated, with the amount varying by source and participant.

The immunoSEQ Assay, a bias-controlled multiplex PCR, was used to amplify TCRbeta CDR3 regions from genomic DNA. The study's own analysis went as follows. Within the assay, amplification of reference gene primers was used to estimate how many nucleated cells each sample contained. Sequence reads were collapsed and filtered to measure the absolute abundance of every unique TCRbeta CDR3 rearrangement. For each sample, productive Simpson clonality was calculated as the square root of Simpson's diversity index over productive rearrangements. Not all clones reach the TCRdb copy of this immuneACCESS table, which keeps in-frame sequences only. Checked studies attribute under half of the gap to unresolved V genes and leave the rest unexplained. The V and J calls and clone size were taken over from that table, and D and trimming were inferred from the DNA. In this sample the table shows about 260,000 clones, about 85% of which occur a single time. The ten largest clones take up about 3% of the sample.

Sequenced input: PBMCs or T cells enriched from blood (not recorded which). This sequence originates from a woman aged 45 to 65 who had recovered from COVID-19. The chain uses TRBV18 and TRBJ1-5; the D gene is perhaps TRBD1, on 5 matching bases. The nucleotide sequence is TGTGCCAGCTCACCACGGGGCAGCAATCAGCCCCAGCATTTT. The translation is CASSPRGSNQPQHF. With the portions outside the CDR3 filled from the reference TRBV18 and TRBJ1-5 genes, the complete variable region becomes NAGVMQNPRHLVRRRGQEARLRCSPMKGHSHVYWYRQLPEEGLKFMVYLQKENIIDESGMPKERFSAEFPKEGPSILRIQQVVRGDSAAYFCASSPRGSNQPQHFGDGTRLSIL.